The 5 T cell receptor beta chains below all came from one sample that was sequenced in a study of blood T cells in healthy people across ages (dated by TCRdb to between 2015 and 2017). Preparation of the library involved 5' RACE. Sequencing was performed on an Illumina HiSeq 2500. A second PCR of about 6 to 12 cycles was run with a J-beta primer mix and a sample-barcoded 5' primer. In TCRdb, the public reads were trimmed at Q25 with fastp and aligned with MiXCR, with productive beta chains retained. Rows are unified per CDR3 protein, each entry keeping the most common DNA and genes. Present in this sample are about 580,000 distinct CDR3 sequences, around 48% of which were seen just once. The top ten hold about 22% of the sample. The sequenced material came from blood. Receptor source: an elderly man in good health.

This clonotype was seen only a few times. V and J are TRBV7-6 and TRBJ2-3; 8 nucleotides match TRBD2. From germline, CDR1 is SGHVS and CDR2 FNYEAQ. The CDR3 runs to 16 residues. Trimming cost V 5 bases and J 2 bases; bases outside gene matches: 9. The CDR3 nucleotides are TGTGCCAGCAGCACTACTAGCGGATCGTACACAGATACGCAGTATTTT. It specifies CASSTTSGSYTDTQYF.

V and J are TRBV7-3 and TRBJ2-1; 7 nucleotides align to TRBD1. Germline V lookup: CDR1 SGHTA, CDR2 FQGTGA. CDR3 size: 14 residues. The J segment lost 5 bases and the V segment lost 5 bases, leaving 6 bases of the junction unmatched. The CDR3 DNA follows: TGTGCCAGCAGCGCCGGACAGGAGAACAATGAGCAGTTCTTC. Protein sequence: CASSAGQENNEQFF.

V and J are TRBV25-1 and TRBJ2-5, with D uncertain. Per the germline V gene, CDR1 is MGHDK and CDR2 is SYGVNS. This CDR3 contains 11 residues. Trimming took 3 bases from V and 12 from J, leaving 11 bases between them. The CDR3 loop reads CASSDGVVEYF. DNA of the CDR3: TGTGCCAGCAGTGACGGAGTCGTGGAGTACTTC.

This clonotype was counted ten times or more. The chain joins TRBV6-5 to TRBJ2-1; 8 bases match TRBD1. Trimming cost V 2 bases and J 6 bases; bases outside gene matches: 3. The CDR3 has 14 residues. The germline V gene encodes CDR1 MNHEY and CDR2 SVGAGI. CDR3 DNA: TGTGCCAGCAGTTACGCGGGACAGGCCAATGAGCAGTTCTTC. Protein sequence: CASSYAGQANEQFF.

Only a few counts were recorded for this clonotype. V and J are TRBV2 and TRBJ1-1; D ambiguous. Trimming removed 8 bases from V and 10 bases from J, with 11 bases in between. Germline lookup yields CDR1 SNHLY and CDR2 FYNNEI. CDR3 length equals 10 residues. The CDR3 reads CASHELGAFF. For the CDR3, the DNA is TGTGCCAGCCATGAGCTGGGAGCTTTCTTT.